This passage covers 24 T cell receptor beta chains from one sample sequenced in a study of shared clonotypes between healthy human individuals. The table came from immunoSEQ multiplex PCR; TCRdb's copy has only in-frame clones and leaves some out. The sample records roughly 1 million clones, about 80% being singletons. Sequencing was performed on memory CD4+ T cells from PBMCs. Sample subset: CD45RA-negative fraction. The receptors here all came from a man in his late teens or twenties in good health. Some clones in this sample may be carry-over from other donors' samples.

The chain joins TRBV6-5 to TRBJ2-7; D unresolved. The CDR3 length is 14 residues. V gave up 7 bases and J gave up 1 base, with 14 bases separating them. Germline V lookup: CDR1 MNHEY, CDR2 SVGAGI. The CDR3: CASTDLGRSYEQYF. In DNA, the CDR3 is TGTGCCAGCACCGACCTGGGCCGATCCTACGAGCAGTACTTC.

This chain's CDR3 is CAISPGLQNQPQHF. CDR3 bases: TGTGCCATAAGCCCCGGGCTCCAAAATCAGCCCCAGCATTTT. This sequence joins TRBV10-3 and TRBJ1-5; D is undetermined. With 9 bases removed from V and 4 bases from J, the gap between germline ends came to 16 bases. This CDR3 contains 14 residues. Germline CDR1 reads ENHRY; CDR2 reads SYGVKD.

This clone has a single count. This sequence joins TRBV10-3 and TRBJ1-1, with a weak D call TRBD1 (5 bases). This CDR3 has 14 residues. V shed 2 bases and J shed 7 bases, with 14 bases lying between them. From germline, CDR1 is ENHRY and CDR2 SYGVKD. The CDR3 loop is CAISELRTPIEAFF. The CDR3 DNA sequence: TGTGCCATCAGTGAGCTTAGGACACCCATTGAAGCTTTCTTT.

CDR3 bases: TGTGCCAGCAACGCCCCATGGACAGGGTCGGGGAACACTGAAGCTTTCTTT. Translation: CASNAPWTGSGNTEAFF. The rearrangement links TRBV7-9 to TRBJ1-1, with 8 positions matching TRBD1. This CDR3 is built from 17 residues. J was trimmed by 1 base and V by 7 bases; bases with no gene match: 14. The germline gives CDR1 SEHNR, CDR2 FQNEAQ (reference sequence).

This clone showed up just once. The V gene is TRBV7-2, the J gene TRBJ2-5; 16 bases match TRBD2. V shed 7 bases and J 2 bases; nucleotides not matched to a gene: 4. Germline V gives CDR1 SGHTA, CDR2 FQGNSA. The CDR3 consists of 16 residues. CDR3 amino acids: CASTPGLAGGQETQYF. The CDR3 DNA reads as TGTGCCAGCACCCCGGGACTAGCGGGAGGGCAAGAGACCCAGTACTTC.

The table lists this clone with a few counts. Here the CDR3 DNA reads TGTGCCAGCGCAGGGGGGGTGAATGAAAAACTGTTTTTT. Amino acids: CASAGGVNEKLFF. The rearrangement joins TRBV2 to TRBJ1-4; 7 bases agree with TRBD1. In germline, CDR1 is SNHLY, CDR2 FYNNEI. J was trimmed by 5 bases and V by 8 bases; bases with no gene match: 5. The CDR3 contains 13 residues.

The V gene is TRBV6-5, the J gene TRBJ2-3, with 9 bases aligning to TRBD2. V was clipped by 5 bases and J by 4 bases; unmatched bases: 4. This CDR3 region has 14 residues. CDR1 and CDR2 (germline): MNHEY, SVGAGI. Here the CDR3 reads CASSSSGGPDTQYF. The DNA for the CDR3 is TGTGCCAGCAGTAGTAGCGGGGGCCCAGATACGCAGTATTTT.

This chain joins TRBV7-2 and TRBJ2-5, with no clear D. The CDR3 loop spans 11 amino acids. Germline lookup yields CDR1 SGHTA and CDR2 FQGNSA. Between the trimmed V and J ends, which lost 7 bases and 7 bases, there was a span of 10 bases. The CDR3 DNA reads as TGTGCCAGCACTCTAGGGCGGACCCAGTACTTC. Residues: CASTLGRTQYF.

The J gene is TRBJ1-3, the V gene TRBV27, with 7 bases aligning to TRBD1. Trimming at V came to 3 bases and at J to 2 bases, leaving 1 base not matched to a gene. The CDR3 consists of 14 residues. Per germline, CDR1 MNHEY and CDR2 SMNVEV (reference sequence). The CDR3 DNA reads as TGTGCCAGCAGTTTCACAGGGGCTGGAAACACCATATATTTT. Its protein is CASSFTGAGNTIYF.

This chain links TRBV5-1 with TRBJ2-1; D is unresolved. Trimming removed 7 bases from V and 12 bases from J, with 14 bases in between. Germline V gives CDR1 SGHRS, CDR2 YFSETQ. The CDR3 extends over 11 amino acids. The CDR3 region is CASRGGELQFF. CDR3 sequence (DNA): TGCGCCAGCCGCGGTGGGGAACTGCAGTTCTTC.

DNA of the CDR3: TGTGCCAGCAGTTCTCAACCCGGGCGGCAGAAGAGCTCTGGAAACACCATATATTTT. The encoded protein is CASSSQPGRQKSSGNTIYF. J is TRBJ1-3 and V is TRBV28; D is unresolved. V was pared by 4 bases and J by 0 bases, with 22 bases between. Germline CDR1 MDHEN, CDR2 SYDVKM. This CDR3 comprises 19 residues. Drawing the rest from reference TRBV28 and TRBJ1-3, the complete variable domain is DVKVTQSSRYLVKRTGEKVFLECVQDMDHENMFWYRQDPGLGLRLIYFSYDVKMKEKGDIPEGYSVSREKKERFSLILESASTNQTSMYLCASSSQPGRQKSSGNTIYFGEGSWLTVV.

The V gene is TRBV7-9, the J gene TRBJ1-2, with a weak D call TRBD1 (6 bases). This CDR3 contains 14 residues. CDR1 is SEHNR, CDR2 FQNEAQ, per germline (reference sequence). The V end was cut by 5 bases, the J end by 7 bases, with 17 bases between. The CDR3 DNA sequence: TGTGCCAGCAGCCCCGGCGGAGGGGGGCCTGGCTACACCTTC. Its translation: CASSPGGGGPGYTF.

The chain recombines TRBV28 with TRBJ1-1; no clear D gene. Per germline, CDR1 MDHEN and CDR2 SYDVKM. V was cut by 2 bases and J by 4 bases, with 14 bases left in between. CDR3 length: 15 amino acids. CDR3 in DNA: TGTGCCAGCAGTTTACTTCTACCCACGGTCACTGAAGCTTTCTTT. It is translated as CASSLLLPTVTEAFF.

The chain links TRBV4-1 to TRBJ2-5; the D gene is possibly TRBD1 (6 bases). V was pared by 1 base and J by 4 bases, with 10 bases between. The germline CDR1 and CDR2 sequences are MGHRA and YSYEKL. CDR3 length: 14 residues. CDR3 amino acids: CASSQGQGIETQYF. The DNA of the CDR3 is TGCGCCAGCAGCCAAGGCCAGGGGATAGAGACCCAGTACTTC.

The sample holds a few counts of this clone. The rearrangement joins TRBV7-2 to TRBJ2-7, with a weak D call TRBD1 (5 bases). Looked up from germline, CDR1 is SGHTA and CDR2 is FQGNSA. V was trimmed by 3 bases and J by 2 bases, leaving 11 bases between them. The CDR3 totals 14 residues. The CDR3 DNA reads as TGTGCCAGCAGCTTGGGCCTAGGGGCCTACGAGCAGTACTTC. Amino acids: CASSLGLGAYEQYF.

This clone was observed once. The chain carries TRBV21-1 and TRBJ2-7; no check of the table's D call, TRBD2, against the DNA was made. TRBV21-1 is annotated as a pseudogene. This CDR3 has 17 amino acids. The CDR3 coding sequence is TGTGCCAGCAGCGCAACCCCCGGGGACTACGAGAGCTACGAGCAGTACTTC. Protein: CASSATPGDYESYEQYF.

Regarding this clone: The same CDR3 can be traced to other DNA sequences in this sample. This sequence joins TRBV10-2 and TRBJ2-6; D ambiguous. V shed 4 bases and J shed 0 bases, with 4 bases lying between them. This CDR3 contains 14 residues. Germline V gene lookup returns CDR1 WSHSY and CDR2 SAAADI. CDR3 protein: CASSAVSGANVLTF. DNA for the CDR3: TGCGCCAGCAGTGCTGTCTCTGGGGCCAACGTCCTGACTTTC.

This clone was counted many times. The V gene is TRBV28, the J gene TRBJ1-5, with 9 positions matching TRBD1. The CDR3 sequence is 18 residues long. V dropped 7 bases and J dropped 0; count of bases not matched to a gene: 13. Germline V gene lookup returns CDR1 MDHEN and CDR2 SYDVKM. The DNA of the CDR3 is TGTGCCAGCACTTCCCGGGACAGGGTCTCATATAGCAATCAGCCCCAGCATTTT. It encodes CASTSRDRVSYSNQPQHF.

This sequence joins TRBV19 and TRBJ1-5; the D gene is possibly TRBD1 (5 bases). V was cut by 1 base and J by 10 bases, with 20 bases left in between. The germline V gene encodes CDR1 LNHDA and CDR2 SQIVND (reference sequence). This CDR3 contains 16 residues. In DNA, the CDR3 is TGTGCCAGTAGTATAGTCCTTACAGGCGGTAAGGGTCCCCAGCATTTT. Translation: CASSIVLTGGKGPQHF. The variable domain in full, with the rest retrieved from reference TRBV19 and TRBJ1-5, is DGGITQSPKYLFRKEGQNVTLSCEQNLNHDAMYWYRQDPGQGLRLIYYSQIVNDFQKGDIAEGYSVSREKKESFPLTVTSAQKNPTAFYLCASSIVLTGGKGPQHFGDGTRLSIL.

This clone occurred a few times. The chain carries TRBV4-1 and TRBJ2-3, with D uncertain. Trimming shortened V by 0 bases and J by 2 bases, and 9 bases separated the two germline ends. The CDR3 has 15 amino acids. Germline CDR1 MGHRA, CDR2 YSYEKL. The DNA of the CDR3 is TGCGCCAGCAGCCAAGATATGCACTCCACAGATACGCAGTATTTT. It codes for CASSQDMHSTDTQYF.

A few counts support this clone. The chain joins TRBV7-9 to TRBJ2-1, with a possible D match to TRBD2 (6 bases). Trimming removed 0 bases from V and 4 bases from J, with 13 bases in between. CDR1 SEHNR and CDR2 FQNEAQ come from the germline V gene (reference sequence). The CDR3 spans 16 residues. The CDR3 is CASSLARSSGYNEQFF. CDR3 in DNA: TGTGCCAGCAGCTTAGCGCGGAGTAGCGGATACAATGAGCAGTTCTTC. The full variable domain, with the rest looked up from reference TRBV7-9 and TRBJ2-1, is DTGVSQNPRHKITKRGQNVTFRCDPISEHNRLYWYRQTLGQGPEFLTYFQNEAQLEKSRLLSDRFSAERPKGSFSTLEIQRTEQGDSAMYLCASSLARSSGYNEQFFGPGTRLTVL.

The sample holds many counts of this clone. V gene TRBV6-5 combines with J gene TRBJ1-1, with D possibly TRBD1 on 6 matching bases. V was clipped by 11 bases and J by 3 bases, with 16 bases between them. The CDR3 consists of 13 residues. CDR1 and CDR2 (germline): MNHEY, SVGAGI. DNA of the CDR3: TGTGCCTGCCGCTGGGGGCGAGACACTGAAGCTTTCTTT. Its translation is CACRWGRDTEAFF.

This clone showed up just once. The sample carries other DNA sequences with the same CDR3. The CDR3, as DNA: TGTGCCAGTAGTACCCAGGGGTATACGCAGTATTTT. Encoded protein: CASSTQGYTQYF. This chain links TRBV19 with TRBJ2-3; possibly TRBD1 for D (6 bases). The CDR3 has 12 residues. CDR1 is LNHDA and CDR2 is SQIVND in the germline V gene (reference sequence). V was clipped by 4 bases and J by 7 bases, with 9 bases between them. Together with reference TRBV19 and TRBJ2-3, the CDR3 gives the full variable domain: DGGITQSPKYLFRKEGQNVTLSCEQNLNHDAMYWYRQDPGQGLRLIYYSQIVNDFQKGDIAEGYSVSREKKESFPLTVTSAQKNPTAFYLCASSTQGYTQYFGPGTRLTVL.

The V call is TRBV18, the J call TRBJ2-1, with D hard to call. In germline, CDR1 is KGHSH, CDR2 LQKENI. The CDR3 runs to 16 residues. V shed 2 bases and J shed 1 base, with 12 bases lying between them. In DNA, the CDR3 is TGTGCCAGCTCACCAGATCTCAAAGGGTCCTACAATGAGCAGTTCTTC. Its protein product is CASSPDLKGSYNEQFF.